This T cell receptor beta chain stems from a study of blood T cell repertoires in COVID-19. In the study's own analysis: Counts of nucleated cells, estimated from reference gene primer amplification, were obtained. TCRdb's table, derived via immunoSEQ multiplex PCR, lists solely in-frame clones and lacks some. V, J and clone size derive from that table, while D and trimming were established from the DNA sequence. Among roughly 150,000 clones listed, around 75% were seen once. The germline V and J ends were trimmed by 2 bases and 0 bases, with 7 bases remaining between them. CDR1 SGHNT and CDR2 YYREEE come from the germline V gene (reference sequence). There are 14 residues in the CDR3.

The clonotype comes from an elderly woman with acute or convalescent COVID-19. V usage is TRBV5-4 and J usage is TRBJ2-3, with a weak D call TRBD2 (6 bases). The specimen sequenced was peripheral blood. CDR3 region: CASSFGTSTDTQYF. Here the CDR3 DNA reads TGTGCCAGCAGCTTTGGGACTAGCACAGATACGCAGTATTTT.